The 14 T cell receptor beta chains in this list originate from one sample, sequenced in a study of T cells after yellow fever vaccination. MiXCR was run by TCRdb on the 5' RACE reads, yielding one entry per CDR3 protein. Among roughly 300,000 distinct CDR3 sequences listed, 8.1% were seen once. The sample was PBMCs, taken approximately 47 days after the first yellow fever vaccination. All receptors come from a man aged 18 to 29 who received the YFV17D yellow fever vaccine.

This clonotype was picked up many times. The rearrangement uses TRBV5-1 and TRBJ1-1, with D unclear. Trimming removed 1 base from V and 0 bases from J, with 10 bases in between. Per the germline V gene, CDR1 is SGHRS and CDR2 is YFSETQ. The CDR3 is 15 amino acids. The CDR3 sequence: CASSLYGDMNTEAFF. In DNA, the CDR3 is TGCGCCAGCAGCTTGTATGGAGACATGAACACTGAAGCTTTCTTT.

The chain carries TRBV29-1 and TRBJ2-3; the D is unclear. V lost 4 bases to trimming and J lost 0 bases, with 14 bases between them. The CDR3 has 15 residues. CDR1 and CDR2 (germline): SQVTM, ANQGSEA. This CDR3 reads CSVVIGRMSTDTQYF. DNA of the CDR3: TGCAGCGTTGTGATAGGGCGAATGAGCACAGATACGCAGTATTTT.

This clonotype was counted only a few times. The chain uses TRBV5-1 and TRBJ2-1, with no clear D. CDR1 and CDR2 (germline): SGHRS, YFSETQ. The V and J ends lost 0 bases and 8 bases respectively, with 12 bases between them. The CDR3 covers 14 residues. Here the CDR3 DNA reads TGCGCCAGCAGCTTGGCCAATTTCGGTGATGAGCAGTTCTTC. Encoded protein: CASSLANFGDEQFF.

This clonotype was counted only a few times. In DNA, the CDR3 is TGCAGTGCTCCTAAGGGACTAGCGGGGGGGACTGTTTACTTC. Protein product: CSAPKGLAGGTVYF. This chain uses TRBV20-1 with TRBJ2-4, with 16 bases that match TRBD2. CDR3 length: 14 amino acids. The germline V gene has CDR1 DFQATT and CDR2 SNEGSKA (reference sequence). V shed 5 bases and J 16 bases; nucleotides not matched to a gene: 11.

CDR3 sequence (DNA): TGTGCCATCAGTGAGGGGGAGGCAGAGACCCAGTACTTC. Translated: CAISEGEAETQYF. The genes are TRBV10-3 and TRBJ2-5; D perhaps matches TRBD2 (6 bases). Trimming pared 2 bases from V and 4 bases from J, leaving 8 bases between. The V gene's germline CDR1 is ENHRY and CDR2 SYGVKD. This CDR3 contains 13 residues.

This clonotype was counted only a few times. The chain is built from TRBV7-2 and TRBJ2-5, with 8 bases fitting TRBD2. The CDR3 covers 15 residues. The germline V gene encodes CDR1 SGHTA and CDR2 FQGNSA. V was pared by 2 bases and J by 3 bases, with 5 bases of the junction left unmatched. CDR3 protein: CASSLHLAGKETQYF. For the CDR3, the DNA is TGTGCCAGCAGCTTACATTTAGCGGGGAAAGAGACCCAGTACTTC.

This clonotype was found many times. A read error may produce the germline difference seen at one junction end. The V and J genes are TRBV7-7 and TRBJ2-5; a weak D match, TRBD1 (6 bases). Germline V lookup: CDR1 SSHAT, CDR2 FNYEAQ (reference sequence). The CDR3 has 14 residues. The CDR3 loop reads CASSPRDNQETQYF. DNA of the CDR3: TGTGCTAGCAGCCCCCGGGACAACCAAGAGACCCAGTACTTC.

This clonotype was picked up a small number of times. CDR3 DNA sequence: TGCGCCAGCAGCGTGAATAGCGGGCGGACAGGCTATGGCTACACCTTC. Translated, it gives CASSVNSGRTGYGYTF. The rearrangement uses TRBV4-3 and TRBJ1-2; 7 positions match TRBD1. This CDR3 spans 16 amino acids. The V segment lost 5 bases and the J segment 4 bases; nucleotides outside the gene matches: 13. Looked up from germline, CDR1 is LGHNA and CDR2 is YSLEER.

V and J are TRBV29-1 and TRBJ1-2; 11 bases map to TRBD1. The CDR3 extends over 13 amino acids. Germline V CDR1 and CDR2: SQVTM, ANQGSEA. The J segment lost 3 bases and the V segment lost 7 bases, leaving 4 bases of the junction unmatched. The CDR3 spells CSGRDRGYYGYTF. In DNA form, the CDR3 reads TGCAGCGGACGGGACAGGGGGTACTATGGCTACACCTTC.

The chain has TRBV6-1 and TRBJ2-2; no clear D gene. The CDR3 is 15 amino acids. V gave up 0 bases and J gave up 1 base, with 6 bases separating them. Per the germline V gene, CDR1 is MNHNS and CDR2 is SASEGT. The CDR3 DNA reads as TGTGCCAGCAGTGAAGCGCTTGGGAACACCGGGGAGCTGTTTTTT. It yields the protein CASSEALGNTGELFF.

This clonotype showed up many times. This rearrangement joins TRBV7-2 to TRBJ2-3; no definite D call. Looked up from germline, CDR1 is SGHTA and CDR2 is FQGNSA. V lost 3 bases and J 2 bases, leaving 9 bases between the germline ends. The CDR3 is 14 amino acids. The CDR3 nucleotides read TGTGCCAGCAGCTTTCTCTTGAACACAGATACGCAGTATTTT. Residues: CASSFLLNTDTQYF.

This clonotype showed up just a few times. The chain uses TRBV5-1 and TRBJ1-3; D gene ambiguous. V lost 0 bases to trimming and J lost 0 bases, with 7 bases between them. This CDR3 comprises 15 residues. Germline CDR1 is SGHRS and CDR2 is YFSETQ. The CDR3 bases are TGCGCCAGCAGCTTGGCTGGAAACTCTGGAAACACCATATATTTT. This sequence encodes CASSLAGNSGNTIYF.

The chain employs TRBV7-3 and TRBJ2-3; 7 positions match TRBD1. V shed 3 bases, J shed 5 bases, and the junction held 5 bases outside the gene matches. The V gene's germline CDR1 is SGHTA and CDR2 FQGTGA. The CDR3 consists of 14 residues. The CDR3 nucleotides are TGTGCCAGCAGCTTGATAGGGGGCATAGATACGCAGTATTTT. It yields the protein CASSLIGGIDTQYF.

This clonotype was picked up many times. The V call is TRBV6-1, the J call TRBJ2-3; weak D call: TRBD1 (6 bases). CDR3 length: 13 amino acids. Germline CDR1 and CDR2: MNHNS and SASEGT. Trimming pared 7 bases from V and 3 bases from J, leaving 11 bases between. DNA of the CDR3: TGTGCCAGCACCGACCAGGGGACAGATACGCAGTATTTT. Protein sequence: CASTDQGTDTQYF.